This TCR beta chain was captured by sequencing in a study of cytomegalovirus exposure and HLA in healthy donors. Study summary: The study's early data release held about 80 million unique TCRs from HLA-typed donors. Overall study results and limits: TCR beta V- and J-gene trimming was later associated with a missense DCLRE1C variant.

Remarks on this clone: The antigen is undetermined.

The CDR3 extends over 13 amino acids. Germline V gene lookup returns CDR1 SGHTA and CDR2 FQGTGA. V lost 5 bases and J lost 4, with 11 bases in between. This PCR relied on a set of 60 Vbeta primers and 13 Jbeta primers. Libraries were prepared by immunoSEQ multiplex PCR; TCRdb keeps only in-frame clonotypes and omits some of them. The data contain approximately 200,000 clones, about four fifths of them singletons. Every donor was a healthy person donating bone marrow. The sequenced sample was PBMCs. This sequence was found in a boy between 10 and 17 years old in good health and CMV-seronegative. This chain connects TRBV7-3 to TRBJ1-1, with D tentatively TRBD1 (6 bases). CDR3 coding DNA: TGTGCCAGCAGCAGTCAGGGGACCACTGAAGCTTTCTTT. This codes for CASSSQGTTEAFF.